The present T cell receptor beta chain was sequenced within a study of T cell responses to AZD1222 COVID-19 vaccine. Across the whole study: Pooled in the analysis were second doses at about 4 or about 12 weeks.

As to this clone: Its antigen is undetermined.

Using immunoSEQ multiplex PCR, the repertoire was profiled, and TCRdb retains in-frame clones only, with some absent. The sample lists about 120,000 clones; about nine tenths were seen once. General study points: Only five or six people who got AZD1222 tested seropositive at baseline. Epitopes outside B.1.351 and B.1.1.7 mutated regions reportedly drew nearly half of spike TCRs.

V shed 2 bases and J shed 3 bases, with 14 bases lying between them. This CDR3 is 15 amino acids long. The germline V gene has CDR1 SNHLY and CDR2 FYNNEI. The chain carries TRBV2 and TRBJ2-7; no clear D. Sequences were derived from peripheral blood, sampled on day 0 of AZD1222 vaccination. The receptor was derived from an adult in good health. Here the CDR3 DNA reads TGTGCCAGCAGTGAAAATTCCCCCGGGCTCTACGAGCAGTACTTC. Translation: CASSENSPGLYEQYF.